One and the same sample provided the 30 T cell receptor beta chains below, sequenced in a study of blood T cells in healthy people across ages. Together with a sample-barcoded 5' primer, a J-beta primer mix was included in a second PCR lasting roughly 6 to 12 cycles. TCRdb reanalysed the 5' RACE reads using MiXCR and keeps one entry per CDR3 protein. The data contain under 750,000 distinct CDR3 sequences, more than 45% of them singletons. Sequencing was carried out using blood. The source is an older man in good health.

A single count supports this clonotype. This sequence joins TRBV12-3 or TRBV12-4 and TRBJ1-1; D call uncertain. Trimming removed 3 bases at V and 4 bases at J, with 9 bases between. The CDR3 spans 13 residues. CDR3 sequence: CASSFGDGTEAFF. The CDR3 DNA sequence: TGTGCCAGCAGTTTTGGGGATGGCACTGAAGCTTTCTTT.

This chain links TRBV4-2 with TRBJ2-7; 9 nucleotides match TRBD1. The J call may not be correct, given that the DNA end is closer to TRBJ2-5. There are 17 residues in the CDR3. The germline gives CDR1 LGHNA, CDR2 YNFKEQ. The DNA of the CDR3 is TGTGCCAGCAGCCAAGCAGGTGGACAGGGGTCCGGAGAGACCCAGTACTTC. The encoded protein is CASSQAGGQGSGETQYF.

This clonotype appeared a few times. The chain carries TRBV27 and TRBJ2-7; D might be TRBD1 (6 bases). The CDR3 is 16 amino acids. Germline V CDR1 and CDR2: MNHEY, SMNVEV (reference sequence). The V end was cut by 4 bases, the J end by 1 base, with 17 bases between. The CDR3 loop is CASSWTAAGLSYEQYF. The DNA for the CDR3 is TGTGCCAGCAGTTGGACAGCTGCCGGCCTTTCCTACGAGCAGTACTTC.

The J gene is TRBJ2-1, the V gene TRBV6-2 or TRBV6-3, with D maybe TRBD1 (6 bases). Trimming left V 6 bases short and J 9 bases short, with 21 bases between. Germline V lookup: CDR1 MNHEY, CDR2 SVGEGT. The CDR3 is 15 residues long. The CDR3 loop reads CASRHTGLEGIEQFF. The CDR3 DNA sequence: TGTGCCAGCAGACACACAGGGCTTGAAGGAATTGAGCAGTTCTTC.

This clonotype has just a few counts. The V and J genes are TRBV4-2 and TRBJ2-5; possibly TRBD2 for D (5 bases). This CDR3 is built from 16 residues. CDR1 is LGHNA and CDR2 is YNFKEQ in the germline V gene. Trimming took 0 bases from V and 3 from J, leaving 14 bases between them. The CDR3 coding sequence is TGTGCCAGCAGCCAAGATGAGGGAACGGGAAAAGAGACCCAGTACTTC. Protein product: CASSQDEGTGKETQYF.

This chain connects TRBV7-2 to TRBJ2-6, with 11 bases lining up with TRBD2. The CDR3 length is 20 residues. Germline V gives CDR1 SGHTA, CDR2 FQGNSA. J gave up 5 bases and V 4 bases, and 16 bases lay outside the gene matches. CDR3 in DNA: TGTGCCAGCAGCTCAGGTTGGGGGAATCTAGCGGGAGGAAGGGCCAACGTCCTGACTTTC. This translates into CASSSGWGNLAGGRANVLTF.

This clonotype has more than one count but fewer than ten. This CDR3 is CASSPPDLREEYF. CDR3 DNA: TGTGCCAGCAGTCCACCGGACCTACGAGAGGAGTACTTC. The chain recombines TRBV28 with TRBJ2-7; D is ambiguous. Trimming removed 5 bases from V and 11 bases from J, with 19 bases in between. This CDR3 spans 13 amino acids. The germline gives CDR1 MDHEN, CDR2 SYDVKM. Full variable domain (remainder filled in from reference TRBV28 and TRBJ2-7): DVKVTQSSRYLVKRTGEKVFLECVQDMDHENMFWYRQDPGLGLRLIYFSYDVKMKEKGDIPEGYSVSREKKERFSLILESASTNQTSMYLCASSPPDLREEYFGPGTRLTVT.

This clonotype has only a few counts. This chain links TRBV20-1 with TRBJ1-5, with 7 bases matching TRBD1. Germline V gene data show CDR1 as DFQATT and CDR2 as SNEGSKA (reference sequence). After removal of 7 bases from V and 8 bases from J, the junction contained 8 bases not matched to a gene. This CDR3 spans 12 amino acids. The CDR3 protein is CSGVQGNEPQHF. The CDR3 coding sequence is TGCAGTGGAGTACAGGGGAATGAGCCCCAGCATTTT.

This clonotype was seen more than once but under ten times. V usage is TRBV20-1 and J usage is TRBJ1-5; a possible D gene is TRBD1 (5 bases). Trimming took off 0 bases at V and 5 bases at J, with 11 bases between the two ends. Germline CDR1 reads DFQATT; CDR2 reads SNEGSKA (reference sequence). This CDR3 has 14 amino acids. This chain's CDR3 is CSARDRTGYQPQHF. In nucleotides, the CDR3 is TGCAGTGCTAGAGATAGAACAGGCTATCAGCCCCAGCATTTT.

Here the CDR3 reads CSARDPGQGRAVGSPLHF. For the CDR3, the DNA is TGCAGTGCTAGAGATCCGGGACAGGGGAGGGCAGTAGGTTCACCCCTCCACTTT. This chain links TRBV20-1 with TRBJ1-6, with 10 bases fitting TRBD1. The J segment lost 9 bases and the V segment lost 0 bases, leaving 14 bases of the junction unmatched. The CDR3 spans 18 residues. Germline V gives CDR1 DFQATT, CDR2 SNEGSKA (reference sequence).

This chain links TRBV20-1 with TRBJ2-7; no clear D. The CDR3 is 12 amino acids. Trimming cost V 2 bases and J 1 base, with 6 bases left between them. CDR1 is DFQATT, CDR2 SNEGSKA, per germline (reference sequence). The CDR3 sequence is CSARWQSYEQYF. CDR3 bases: TGCAGTGCTAGATGGCAATCCTACGAGCAGTACTTC.

V usage is TRBV28 and J usage is TRBJ2-5; 9 nucleotides match TRBD1. The J call may be mistaken, given a closer DNA end match to TRBJ2-7. Per germline, CDR1 MDHEN and CDR2 SYDVKM. The CDR3 contains 16 residues. The CDR3 DNA sequence: TGTGCCAGTAGTGGATCCGGGACAGGGTCTCCCTACGAGCAGTACTTC. Amino acids: CASSGSGTGSPYEQYF.

The V call is TRBV7-2, the J call TRBJ2-1; 14 bases are shared with TRBD2. Germline CDR1 and CDR2: SGHTA and FQGNSA. CDR3 size: 19 residues. V was pared by 8 bases and J by 4 bases, with 16 bases of the junction left unmatched. CDR3 in DNA: TGTGCCAGCGGTATCGCGGGGAGACTAGCGGGAGGGCGGTACAATGAGCAGTTCTTC. This translates into CASGIAGRLAGGRYNEQFF.

The chain employs TRBV20-1 and TRBJ1-4; weak D call: TRBD1 (5 bases). This CDR3 comprises 13 residues. Germline V lookup: CDR1 DFQATT, CDR2 SNEGSKA (reference sequence). Trimming pared 6 bases from V and 5 bases from J, leaving 13 bases between. CDR3: CSAGDWGNEKLFF. CDR3 nucleotides: TGCAGTGCGGGTGACTGGGGCAATGAAAAACTGTTTTTT.

The V call is TRBV7-2, the J call TRBJ2-3, with D possibly TRBD2 on 6 matching bases. Germline V gives CDR1 SGHTA, CDR2 FQGNSA. Trimming cost V 4 bases and J 6 bases, with 23 bases left between them. The CDR3 extends over 17 amino acids. Here the CDR3 reads CASSSEWRDLGRDTQYF. Written as DNA, the CDR3 is TGTGCCAGCAGCTCAGAGTGGCGGGACCTCGGAAGGGATACGCAGTATTTT.

The gene calls are TRBV27 and TRBJ2-5, with TRBD2 identical over 8 bases. Per the germline V gene, CDR1 is MNHEY and CDR2 is SMNVEV (reference sequence). V dropped 3 bases and J dropped 11; count of bases not matched to a gene: 14. The CDR3 consists of 15 residues. CDR3 coding DNA: TGTGCCAGCAGTTTGAAGCGGGGGAGCTACAATGAGCAGTACTTC. It encodes CASSLKRGSYNEQYF.

This clonotype was counted only a few times. CDR3 bases: TGTGCCAGCAGCTTCCAATCCGGGACCTACAATGAGCAGTTCTTC. Translation gives CASSFQSGTYNEQFF. The V call is TRBV7-2, the J call TRBJ2-1; D might be TRBD2 (5 bases). With 3 bases removed from V and 2 bases from J, the gap between germline ends came to 11 bases. The CDR3 sequence is 15 residues long. CDR1 and CDR2 (germline): SGHTA, FQGNSA.

This clonotype has only a few counts. This chain joins TRBV5-1 and TRBJ2-1; 9 nucleotides align to TRBD1. The CDR3 has 15 amino acids. Trimming removed 4 bases from V and 6 bases from J; junction bases left unmatched: 8. CDR1 and CDR2 from the germline V gene are SGHRS and YFSETQ. In DNA, the CDR3 is TGCGCCAGCAGCGCTGGGACAGGGAGGGTCAATGAGCAGTTCTTC. Its protein is CASSAGTGRVNEQFF. The whole variable domain, filled in from reference TRBV5-1 and TRBJ2-1, reads KAGVTQTPRYLIKTRGQQVTLSCSPISGHRSVSWYQQTPGQGLQFLFEYFSETQRNKGNFPGRFSGRQFSNSRSEMNVSTLELGDSALYLCASSAGTGRVNEQFFGPGTRLTVL.

This clonotype has only a few counts. V and J are TRBV10-3 and TRBJ1-1, with D possibly TRBD1 on 5 matching bases. The CDR3 is 15 residues long. Looked up from germline, CDR1 is ENHRY and CDR2 is SYGVKD. Trimming shortened V by 0 bases and J by 0 bases, and 8 bases separated the two germline ends. The CDR3 spells CAISESGGLNTEAFF. DNA of the CDR3: TGTGCCATCAGTGAGTCGGGGGGACTGAACACTGAAGCTTTCTTT.

The V gene is TRBV7-3, the J gene TRBJ2-3; D gene ambiguous. CDR3 length: 16 amino acids. CDR1 is SGHTA, CDR2 FQGTGA, per germline. The ends were cut back, 1 base at V and 2 bases at J, with 13 bases in the middle. The CDR3 is CASSLKGTDITDTQYF. CDR3 DNA: TGTGCCAGCAGCTTAAAAGGAACAGACATCACAGATACGCAGTATTTT.

In this sample, this clonotype turned up a few times. A much bigger clone sits one base away, suggesting this may be a read error. The CDR3 region has the DNA TGTGCCAGCAGTGACGTGAGGGGCACAGATACGCAGTATTTT. This gives the protein CASSDVRGTDTQYF. V usage is TRBV6-5 and J usage is TRBJ2-3; D may be TRBD2 (5 bases). Trimming left V 5 bases short and J 1 base short, with 10 bases between. Per the germline V gene, CDR1 is MNHEY and CDR2 is SVGAGI. The CDR3 totals 14 residues.

The rearrangement links TRBV3-1 to TRBJ2-5, with 12 bases fitting TRBD2. Germline V gene lookup returns CDR1 LGHDT and CDR2 YNNKEL (reference sequence). V dropped 0 bases and J dropped 13; count of bases not matched to a gene: 9. The CDR3 is 15 amino acids. The CDR3 here is CASSQDKLAGGSGYF. The CDR3 bases are TGTGCCAGCAGCCAAGACAAACTAGCGGGAGGATCGGGGTACTTC.

The table lists this clonotype with a few counts. This sequence joins TRBV7-2 and TRBJ2-7, with D perhaps TRBD2 (5 bases). Matching the DNA end better, TRBJ2-5 makes the J call doubtful. CDR3 length: 14 residues. CDR1 and CDR2 (germline): SGHTA, FQGNSA. Here the CDR3 reads CASIRSVPGETQYF. CDR3 sequence (DNA): TGTGCCAGCATCAGGAGCGTCCCGGGGGAGACCCAGTACTTC.

The chain recombines TRBV10-3 with TRBJ2-1; D gene ambiguous. The length of the CDR3 is 11 residues. Germline lookup yields CDR1 ENHRY and CDR2 SYGVKD. The ends were cut back, 3 bases at V and 12 bases at J, with 9 bases in the middle. The CDR3 reads CAISDGGMQFF. The DNA for the CDR3 is TGTGCCATCAGTGACGGCGGAATGCAGTTCTTC.

As regards this clonotype: A much larger clone differs from this one at a single base, so this may be a read error. The V and J genes are TRBV7-9 and TRBJ2-5, with D unresolved. TRBJ2-7 explains the end of the DNA better; the J call may be wrong. This CDR3 is 13 amino acids long. Germline CDR1 reads SEHNR; CDR2 reads FQNEAQ (reference sequence). The CDR3 spells CASSFPQESEQYF. DNA for the CDR3: TGTGCCAGCAGCTTCCCCCAGGAGAGCGAGCAGTACTTC.

The chain recombines TRBV30 with TRBJ2-7; D tentatively fits TRBD1 or TRBD2 (6 bases each). There are 14 residues in the CDR3. Trimming took off 0 bases at V and 0 bases at J, with 9 bases between the two ends. Germline CDR1 is GTSNPN and CDR2 is SVGIG (reference sequence). The CDR3 spells CAWSVGGVSYEQYF. The DNA of the CDR3 is TGTGCCTGGAGTGTGGGGGGCGTCTCCTACGAGCAGTACTTC.

The chain has TRBV3-1 and TRBJ2-4; TRBD1 matches at 7 bases. This CDR3 has 17 residues. J gave up 0 bases and V 4 bases, and 9 bases lay outside the gene matches. The germline V gene has CDR1 LGHDT and CDR2 YNNKEL (reference sequence). CDR3 sequence: CASSPLGTALAKNIQYF. The CDR3, as DNA: TGTGCCAGCAGCCCGCTTGGGACAGCTTTAGCCAAAAACATTCAGTACTTC.

This chain joins TRBV20-1 and TRBJ2-7; D is possibly TRBD1 (6 bases). V was cut by 3 bases and J by 2 bases, with 14 bases left in between. From germline, CDR1 is DFQATT and CDR2 SNEGSKA (reference sequence). CDR3 length equals 14 residues. The CDR3 protein is CSASRQALAYEQYF. CDR3 bases: TGCAGTGCTAGCCGACAGGCTTTAGCCTACGAGCAGTACTTC.

This chain links TRBV20-1 with TRBJ2-2; weak D call: TRBD1 (6 bases). The germline gives CDR1 DFQATT, CDR2 SNEGSKA (reference sequence). This CDR3 spans 14 amino acids. With 5 bases removed from V and 3 bases from J, the gap between germline ends came to 13 bases. This CDR3 reads CSASGTPDTGELFF. Here the CDR3 DNA reads TGCAGTGCTTCCGGGACACCTGACACCGGGGAGCTGTTTTTT.

In this sample, this clonotype turned up once. One end of the junction is discordant with germline, which a read error may explain. The rearrangement links TRBV10-3 to TRBJ2-3, with TRBD2 identical over 9 bases. Per germline, CDR1 ENHRY and CDR2 SYGVKD. The CDR3 has 13 amino acids. This chain's CDR3 is CTMMSGRTDTQYF. The CDR3, as DNA: TGTACCATGATGAGCGGGAGGACCGATACGCAGTATTTT.